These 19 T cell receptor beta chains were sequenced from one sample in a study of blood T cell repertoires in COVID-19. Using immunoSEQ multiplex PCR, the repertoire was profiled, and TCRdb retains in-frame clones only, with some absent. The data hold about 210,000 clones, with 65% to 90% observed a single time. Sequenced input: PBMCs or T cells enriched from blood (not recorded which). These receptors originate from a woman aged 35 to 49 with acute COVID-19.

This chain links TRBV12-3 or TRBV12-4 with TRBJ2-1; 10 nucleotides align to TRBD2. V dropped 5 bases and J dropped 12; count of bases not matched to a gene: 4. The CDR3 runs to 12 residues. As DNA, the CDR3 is TGTGCCAGCAGTAGCAGGACTAGCGGGCAGTTCTTC. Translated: CASSSRTSGQFF.

CDR3 bases: TGTGCCAGCAGCCCTCACGACCGTAGCGGTCGGGGGGCCAACGTCCTGACTTTC. This sequence encodes CASSPHDRSGRGANVLTF. This rearrangement joins TRBV28 to TRBJ2-6; possible D gene TRBD2, 6 bases. CDR3 size: 18 residues. Germline CDR1 is MDHEN and CDR2 is SYDVKM. V was pared by 6 bases and J by 4 bases, with 22 bases between.

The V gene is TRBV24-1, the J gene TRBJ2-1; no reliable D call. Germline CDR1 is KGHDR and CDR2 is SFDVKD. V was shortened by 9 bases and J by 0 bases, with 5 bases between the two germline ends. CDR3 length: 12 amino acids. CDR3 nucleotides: TGTGCCACCCCGAGCTCCTACAATGAGCAGTTCTTC. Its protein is CATPSSYNEQFF.

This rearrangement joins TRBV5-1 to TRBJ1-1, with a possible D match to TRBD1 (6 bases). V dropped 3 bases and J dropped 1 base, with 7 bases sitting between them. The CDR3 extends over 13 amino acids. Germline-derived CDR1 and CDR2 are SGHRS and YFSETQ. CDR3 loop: CASSWGQNTEAFF. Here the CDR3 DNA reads TGCGCCAGCAGCTGGGGACAGAACACTGAAGCTTTCTTT.

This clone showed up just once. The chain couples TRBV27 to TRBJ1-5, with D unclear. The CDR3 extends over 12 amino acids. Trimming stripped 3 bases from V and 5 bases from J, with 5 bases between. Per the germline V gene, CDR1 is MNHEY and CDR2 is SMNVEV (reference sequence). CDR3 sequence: CASSFGDQPQHF. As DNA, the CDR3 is TGTGCCAGCAGTTTCGGAGATCAGCCCCAGCATTTT.

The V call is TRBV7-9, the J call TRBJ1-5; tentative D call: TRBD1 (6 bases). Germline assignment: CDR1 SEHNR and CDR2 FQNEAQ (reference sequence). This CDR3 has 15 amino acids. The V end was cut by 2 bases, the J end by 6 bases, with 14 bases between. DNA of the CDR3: TGTGCCAGCAGCTTAACGGCAGGGGATGGTCAGCCCCAGCATTTT. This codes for CASSLTAGDGQPQHF.

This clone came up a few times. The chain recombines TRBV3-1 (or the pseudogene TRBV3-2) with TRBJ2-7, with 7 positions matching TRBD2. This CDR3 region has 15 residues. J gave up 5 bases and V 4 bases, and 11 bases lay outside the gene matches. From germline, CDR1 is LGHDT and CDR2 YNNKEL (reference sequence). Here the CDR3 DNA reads TGTGCCAGCAGCCGACTCACGAGCGGGACTCACGAGCAGTACTTC. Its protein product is CASSRLTSGTHEQYF.

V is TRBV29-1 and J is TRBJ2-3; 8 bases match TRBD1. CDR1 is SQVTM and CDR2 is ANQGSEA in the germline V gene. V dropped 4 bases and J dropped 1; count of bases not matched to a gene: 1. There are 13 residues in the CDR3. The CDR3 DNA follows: TGCAGCGTTGCGGGACAGGGCACAGATACGCAGTATTTT. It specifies CSVAGQGTDTQYF.

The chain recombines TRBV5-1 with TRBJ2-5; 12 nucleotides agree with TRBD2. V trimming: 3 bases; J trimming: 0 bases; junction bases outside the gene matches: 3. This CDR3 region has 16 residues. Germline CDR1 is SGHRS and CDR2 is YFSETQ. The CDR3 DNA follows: TGCGCCAGCAGCTCCCTAGCGGGAGGGAACCAAGAGACCCAGTACTTC. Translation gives CASSSLAGGNQETQYF.

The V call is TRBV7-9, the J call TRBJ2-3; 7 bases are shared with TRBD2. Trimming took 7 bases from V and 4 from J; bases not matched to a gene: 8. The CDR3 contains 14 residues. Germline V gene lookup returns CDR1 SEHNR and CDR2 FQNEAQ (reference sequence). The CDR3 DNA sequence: TGTGCCAGCAACCGGGGCGGGAGTTCAGATACGCAGTATTTT. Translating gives CASNRGGSSDTQYF.

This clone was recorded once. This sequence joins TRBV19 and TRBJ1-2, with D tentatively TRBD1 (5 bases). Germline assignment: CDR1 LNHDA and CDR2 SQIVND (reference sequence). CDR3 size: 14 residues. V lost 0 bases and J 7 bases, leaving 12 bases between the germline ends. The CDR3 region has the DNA TGTGCCAGTAGTATAGAGGGAGGGACTGGTGGCTACACCTTC. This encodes CASSIEGGTGGYTF.

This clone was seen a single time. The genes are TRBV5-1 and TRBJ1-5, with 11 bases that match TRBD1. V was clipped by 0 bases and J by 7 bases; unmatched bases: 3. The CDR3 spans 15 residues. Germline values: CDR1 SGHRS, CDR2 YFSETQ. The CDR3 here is CASSLGTGGVQPQHF. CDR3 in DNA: TGCGCCAGCAGCTTGGGGACAGGGGGCGTGCAGCCCCAGCATTTT.

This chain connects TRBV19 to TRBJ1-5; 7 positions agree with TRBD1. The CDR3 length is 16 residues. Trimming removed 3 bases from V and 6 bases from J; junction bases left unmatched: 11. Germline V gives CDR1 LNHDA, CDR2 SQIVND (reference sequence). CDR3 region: CASSIEGAGSGQPQHF. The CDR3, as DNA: TGTGCCAGTAGTATTGAGGGGGCGGGCTCCGGTCAGCCCCAGCATTTT. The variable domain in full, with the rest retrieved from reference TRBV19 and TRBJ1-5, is DGGITQSPKYLFRKEGQNVTLSCEQNLNHDAMYWYRQDPGQGLRLIYYSQIVNDFQKGDIAEGYSVSREKKESFPLTVTSAQKNPTAFYLCASSIEGAGSGQPQHFGDGTRLSIL.

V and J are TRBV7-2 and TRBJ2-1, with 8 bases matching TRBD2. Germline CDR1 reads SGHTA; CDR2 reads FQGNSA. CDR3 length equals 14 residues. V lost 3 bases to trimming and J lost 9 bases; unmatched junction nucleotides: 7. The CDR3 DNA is TGTGCCAGCAGCTTGAACGGGAGGGTAGGTGAGCAGTTCTTC. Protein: CASSLNGRVGEQFF.

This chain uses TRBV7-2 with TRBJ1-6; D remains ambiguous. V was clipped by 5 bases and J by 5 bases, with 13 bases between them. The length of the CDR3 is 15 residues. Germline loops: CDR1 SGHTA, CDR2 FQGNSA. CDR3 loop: CASSRTTENNSPLHF. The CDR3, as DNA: TGTGCCAGCAGCCGCACAACAGAGAATAATTCACCCCTCCACTTT.

CDR3 coding DNA: TGTGCCAGCAAAGGGGGCGCGGTGATGAACACTGAAGCTTTCTTT. It is translated as CASKGGAVMNTEAFF. J is TRBJ1-1 and V is TRBV2, with 7 bases lining up with TRBD1. This CDR3 is built from 15 residues. Trimming took 7 bases from V and 0 from J; bases not matched to a gene: 8. CDR1 is SNHLY, CDR2 FYNNEI, per germline. The full variable domain, rest sourced from reference TRBV2 and TRBJ1-1, is EPEVTQTPSHQVTQMGQEVILRCVPISNHLYFYWYRQILGQKVEFLVSFYNNEISEKSEIFDDQFSVERPDGSNFTLKIRSTKLEDSAMYFCASKGGAVMNTEAFFGQGTRLTVV.

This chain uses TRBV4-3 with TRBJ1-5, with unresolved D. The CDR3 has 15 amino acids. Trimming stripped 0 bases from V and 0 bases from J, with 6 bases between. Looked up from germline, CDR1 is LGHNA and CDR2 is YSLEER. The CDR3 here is CASSQEQHSNQPQHF. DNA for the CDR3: TGCGCCAGCAGCCAAGAACAGCATAGCAATCAGCCCCAGCATTTT.

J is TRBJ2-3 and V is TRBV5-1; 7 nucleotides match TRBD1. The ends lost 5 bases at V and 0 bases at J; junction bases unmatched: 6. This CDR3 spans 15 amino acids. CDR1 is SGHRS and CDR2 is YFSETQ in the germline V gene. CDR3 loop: CASSGGDSSTDTQYF. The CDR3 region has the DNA TGCGCCAGCAGTGGTGGGGACAGTAGCACAGATACGCAGTATTTT.

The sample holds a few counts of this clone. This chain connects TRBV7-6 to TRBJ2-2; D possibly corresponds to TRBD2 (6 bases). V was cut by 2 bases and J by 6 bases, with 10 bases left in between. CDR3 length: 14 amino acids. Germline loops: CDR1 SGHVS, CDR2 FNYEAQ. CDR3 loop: CASSLTGAAGELFF. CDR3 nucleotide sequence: TGTGCCAGCAGCTTAACGGGAGCGGCCGGGGAGCTGTTTTTT. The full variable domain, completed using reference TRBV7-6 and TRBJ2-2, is GAGVSQSPRYKVTKRGQDVALRCDPISGHVSLYWYRQALGQGPEFLTYFNYEAQQDKSGLPNDRFSAERPEGSISTLTIQRTEQRDSAMYRCASSLTGAAGELFFGEGSRLTVL.